The 27 T cell receptor beta chains below all came from one sample that was sequenced in a study of blood T cells in healthy people across ages. A second PCR, run for about 6 to 11 cycles, used a sample-barcoded 5' primer plus a J-beta primer mix. TCRdb reprocessed the 5' RACE reads via MiXCR and lists one record per CDR3 protein. The sample shows about 1.4 million distinct CDR3 sequences, 55% to 75% of them seen only once. Sequences were obtained from blood. Receptors were obtained from a man younger than 30 in good health.

The genes are TRBV28 and TRBJ2-5; D perhaps matches TRBD1 (6 bases). Per germline, CDR1 MDHEN and CDR2 SYDVKM. The CDR3 consists of 12 residues. V lost 10 bases, J lost 5 bases, and 14 bases lay in between. In DNA form, the CDR3 reads TGTGCCACCCAGTTGCAGGGGGAGACCCAGTACTTC. It specifies CATQLQGETQYF.

The chain links TRBV7-9 to TRBJ2-1; no reliable D call. There are 14 residues in the CDR3. Germline loops: CDR1 SEHNR, CDR2 FQNEAQ (reference sequence). V was shortened by 5 bases and J by 8 bases, with 16 bases between the two germline ends. The DNA for the CDR3 is TGTGCCAGCAGCCCCGAAACCCCGGGCTATGAGCAGTTCTTC. Protein sequence: CASSPETPGYEQFF. Filled out from reference TRBV7-9 and TRBJ2-1, the complete variable domain reads DTGVSQNPRHKITKRGQNVTFRCDPISEHNRLYWYRQTLGQGPEFLTYFQNEAQLEKSRLLSDRFSAERPKGSFSTLEIQRTEQGDSAMYLCASSPETPGYEQFFGPGTRLTVL.

This clonotype turned up a few times. The CDR3 DNA is TGTGCCAGCAGCCAAGATACCCTTAAGGTCGAGACCCAGTACTTC. Its translation is CASSQDTLKVETQYF. The rearrangement joins TRBV4-2 to TRBJ2-5; no definite D call. V was cut by 0 bases and J by 5 bases, with 13 bases left in between. The germline CDR1 and CDR2 sequences are LGHNA and YNFKEQ. CDR3 length: 15 amino acids.

The rearrangement links TRBV7-9 to TRBJ2-5; 9 bases match TRBD1. Judging by the DNA end, TRBJ2-7 fits better; the J call may be wrong. The CDR3 spans 15 residues. Looked up from germline, CDR1 is SEHNR and CDR2 is FQNEAQ (reference sequence). In DNA, the CDR3 is TGTGCCAGCAGCGGAATGACAGGGGGAGTCGACGAGCAGTACTTC. This translates into CASSGMTGGVDEQYF.

The chain carries TRBV11-2 and TRBJ2-7; 10 nucleotides match TRBD1. CDR3 length equals 15 residues. V dropped 2 bases and J dropped 2; count of bases not matched to a gene: 3. CDR1 and CDR2 (germline): SGHAT, FQNNGV. CDR3 in DNA: TGTGCCAGCAGCTTATGGGACAGGGGTACCTACGAGCAGTACTTC. It yields the protein CASSLWDRGTYEQYF.

About this clonotype itself: This may come from a read error, since a much larger clone is one base off. The V gene is TRBV10-2, the J gene TRBJ2-4, with D possibly TRBD1 on 6 matching bases. Germline values: CDR1 WSHSY, CDR2 SAAADI. The CDR3 covers 14 residues. V was clipped by 2 bases and J by 4 bases, with 9 bases between them. The CDR3 sequence: CASSEVGQKNIQYF. CDR3 DNA: TGCGCCAGCAGTGAGGTTGGACAGAAAAACATTCAGTACTTC.

V usage is TRBV11-1 and J usage is TRBJ1-1; the match to TRBD1 covers 10 bases. This CDR3 is 15 amino acids long. Trimming took 2 bases from V and 4 from J; bases not matched to a gene: 4. CDR1 is SGHAT and CDR2 is FQDESV in the germline V gene (reference sequence). The CDR3 DNA reads TGTGCCAGCAGCTTATGGGACAGGGGTCGCACTGAAGCTTTCTTT. This gives the protein CASSLWDRGRTEAFF.

This chain links TRBV4-1 with TRBJ2-1; the D gene is possibly TRBD1 (6 bases). Trimming pared 4 bases from V and 1 base from J, leaving 14 bases between. This CDR3 comprises 16 residues. The V gene's germline CDR1 is MGHRA and CDR2 YSYEKL. CDR3 coding DNA: TGCGCCAGCAGCCGATTAGCAGGGGAGTCCTACAATGAGCAGTTCTTC. Amino acids: CASSRLAGESYNEQFF.

The rearrangement joins TRBV4-1 to TRBJ2-1, with no clear D. Trimming stripped 0 bases from V and 8 bases from J, with 8 bases between. Germline V gene sequence: CDR1 MGHRA, CDR2 YSYEKL. This CDR3 contains 13 residues. This CDR3 is CASSQEAGDEQFF. For the CDR3, the DNA is TGCGCCAGCAGCCAAGAAGCTGGGGATGAGCAGTTCTTC.

The V call is TRBV10-3, the J call TRBJ2-5; D might be TRBD1 or TRBD2, each matching 5 bases. V lost 2 bases to trimming and J lost 11 bases, with 18 bases between them. The CDR3 is 14 residues long. Germline V gives CDR1 ENHRY, CDR2 SYGVKD. The CDR3 sequence: CAISEPDSTRVQYF. The CDR3 DNA reads TGTGCCATCAGTGAGCCCGACAGTACTAGAGTTCAGTACTTC.

The CDR3 DNA reads TGTGCCAGCACCCTGGGAATACCAGCGGGAGGTACAGATACGCAGTATTTT. Translation gives CASTLGIPAGGTDTQYF. The rearrangement uses TRBV11-2 and TRBJ2-3; 9 bases are shared with TRBD2. CDR3 length: 17 amino acids. CDR1 is SGHAT and CDR2 is FQNNGV in the germline V gene. V shed 7 bases and J 3 bases; nucleotides not matched to a gene: 14.

This clonotype was counted many times. This may be a read error: a much more frequent sequence differs by one nucleotide. V usage is TRBV2 and J usage is TRBJ2-1; 14 bases are shared with TRBD2. This CDR3 spans 11 amino acids. Germline V lookup: CDR1 SNHLY, CDR2 FYNNEI. The trim removed 9 bases at V and 14 bases at J, leaving 3 bases unmatched. The CDR3 loop is CARGLAGDKFF. The CDR3 DNA follows: TGTGCCAGGGGACTAGCGGGAGACAAGTTCTTC.

The V and J genes are TRBV4-2 and TRBJ2-7; 8 bases align to TRBD1. This CDR3 has 15 residues. From germline, CDR1 is LGHNA and CDR2 YNFKEQ. The J segment lost 2 bases and the V segment lost 3 bases, leaving 6 bases of the junction unmatched. CDR3 loop: CASSQVRQGPYEQYF. The CDR3 DNA reads TGTGCCAGCAGCCAGGTCAGACAGGGGCCCTACGAGCAGTACTTC.

The chain has TRBV6-5 and TRBJ2-1; no definite D call. The CDR3 sequence is 12 residues long. The V and J ends lost 3 bases and 5 bases respectively, with 5 bases between them. The germline CDR1 and CDR2 sequences are MNHEY and SVGAGI. The CDR3 nucleotides read TGTGCCAGCAGTTATAACAACAATGAGCAGTTCTTC. It is translated as CASSYNNNEQFF.

This chain connects TRBV20-1 to TRBJ2-7; no firm D call. Germline V gene sequence: CDR1 DFQATT, CDR2 SNEGSKA (reference sequence). This CDR3 is 12 amino acids long. Trimming shortened V by 3 bases and J by 2 bases, and 8 bases separated the two germline ends. The CDR3 region is CSARTVPYEQYF. CDR3 coding DNA: TGCAGTGCTAGGACTGTACCCTACGAGCAGTACTTC.

V is TRBV27 and J is TRBJ2-3, with D perhaps matching TRBD2 (7 bases). CDR1 MNHEY and CDR2 SMNVEV come from the germline V gene (reference sequence). Trimming took 3 bases from V and 0 from J, leaving 16 bases between them. This CDR3 has 17 residues. The chain's CDR3 is CASSFLGAGVSTDTQYF. The CDR3 region has the DNA TGTGCCAGCAGTTTTTTGGGGGCGGGAGTAAGCACAGATACGCAGTATTTT.

This clonotype turned up a few times. J is TRBJ2-7 and V is TRBV27; no clear D gene. There are 15 residues in the CDR3. CDR1 is MNHEY and CDR2 is SMNVEV in the germline V gene (reference sequence). V was cut by 2 bases and J by 7 bases, with 18 bases left in between. The CDR3 coding sequence is TGTGCCAGCAGTTTAGGGCTAAACACCTACGAAGAGCAGTACTTC. Translated: CASSLGLNTYEEQYF.

The chain uses TRBV10-3 and TRBJ2-5, with D unresolved. The ends were cut back, 2 bases at V and 4 bases at J, with 8 bases in the middle. Germline CDR1 and CDR2: ENHRY and SYGVKD. The CDR3 is 13 amino acids. For the CDR3, the DNA is TGTGCCATCAGTGAGACCCAAGGAGAGACCCAGTACTTC. Translated: CAISETQGETQYF.

V and J are TRBV6-5 and TRBJ2-3, with D unclear. Germline V gene lookup returns CDR1 MNHEY and CDR2 SVGAGI. V was shortened by 8 bases and J by 7 bases, with 13 bases between the two germline ends. The CDR3 length is 12 residues. As DNA, the CDR3 is TGTGCCAGCGGGCCTTCGAGGAATACGCAGTATTTT. Its protein product is CASGPSRNTQYF.

This chain uses TRBV20-1 with TRBJ1-2; D not resolved. Germline loops: CDR1 DFQATT, CDR2 SNEGSKA (reference sequence). The CDR3 is 15 amino acids. Trimming removed 6 bases from V and 2 bases from J, with 19 bases in between. In nucleotides, the CDR3 is TGCAGTGCAGACCTAGGGCGTCCCCAAAACTATGGCTACACCTTC. This sequence encodes CSADLGRPQNYGYTF.

This clonotype was seen ten or more times. V is TRBV2 and J is TRBJ2-2, with 10 bases identical to TRBD1. The CDR3 has 16 amino acids. V dropped 2 bases and J dropped 5; count of bases not matched to a gene: 5. Germline-derived CDR1 and CDR2 are SNHLY and FYNNEI. The CDR3 DNA reads TGTGCCAGCAGTGAAAAGAAGGGACAGGGGACCGGGGAGCTGTTTTTT. Amino acids: CASSEKKGQGTGELFF.

In the case of this clonotype: At one end the junction does not follow the germline gene, possibly because of a read error. This chain connects TRBV29-1 to TRBJ2-1, with 9 bases that match TRBD2. Germline CDR1 is SQVTM and CDR2 is ANQGSEA. There are 13 residues in the CDR3. In DNA form, the CDR3 reads TGCAGCGCTGAACTAGCGGGCCCTGCTGAGCAGTTCTTC. It yields the protein CSAELAGPAEQFF.

The V call is TRBV29-1, the J call TRBJ1-1; possibly TRBD1 for D (5 bases). The CDR3 has 14 amino acids. Germline V gene lookup returns CDR1 SQVTM and CDR2 ANQGSEA. The V and J ends lost 7 bases and 4 bases respectively, with 19 bases between them. The DNA of the CDR3 is TGCAGCGGAGGAACAGGAGGGTTGAGCACTGAAGCTTTCTTT. This encodes CSGGTGGLSTEAFF. Combining the CDR3 with reference TRBV29-1 and TRBJ1-1 gives the whole variable domain SAVISQKPSRDICQRGTSLTIQCQVDSQVTMMFWYRQQPGQSLTLIATANQGSEATYESGFVIDKFPISRPNLTFSTLTVSNMSPEDSSIYLCSGGTGGLSTEAFFGQGTRLTVV.

This clonotype appeared once. The chain has TRBV5-5 and TRBJ2-3; 9 nucleotides align to TRBD2. Germline values: CDR1 SGHKS, CDR2 YYEKEE (reference sequence). The CDR3 totals 16 residues. The ends lost 5 bases at V and 4 bases at J; junction bases unmatched: 11. In DNA form, the CDR3 reads TGTGCCAGCAGTGCCCCCCCAAGCGGGAGGTCAGATACGCAGTATTTT. This encodes CASSAPPSGRSDTQYF.

This clonotype was counted only a few times. The chain couples TRBV6-2 or TRBV6-3 to TRBJ2-1, with 16 bases fitting TRBD2. The CDR3 covers 19 residues. In germline, CDR1 is MNHEY, CDR2 SVGEGT. V lost 5 bases and J lost 8; bases outside the gene matches: 15. The CDR3 loop is CASSQLGLAGGKKMDEQFF. The CDR3 region has the DNA TGTGCCAGCAGTCAATTGGGACTAGCGGGGGGGAAGAAGATGGATGAGCAGTTCTTC.

This clonotype was picked up many times. The V gene is TRBV29-1, the J gene TRBJ2-7; a possible D gene is TRBD1 (5 bases). V was shortened by 6 bases and J by 4 bases, with 10 bases between the two germline ends. There are 11 residues in the CDR3. Germline assignment: CDR1 SQVTM and CDR2 ANQGSEA. This chain's CDR3 is CSVGRGYEQYF. The CDR3 DNA reads as TGCAGCGTGGGGCGTGGGTACGAGCAGTACTTC.

The CDR3 is CASSQPTDPRKDTQYF. The CDR3, as DNA: TGTGCCAGCAGCCAACCTACGGACCCCCGGAAGGATACGCAGTATTTT. The chain employs TRBV4-2 and TRBJ2-3; D not resolved. Per the germline V gene, CDR1 is LGHNA and CDR2 is YNFKEQ. This CDR3 comprises 16 residues. V lost 2 bases to trimming and J lost 6 bases, with 18 bases between them.